The rows below give T cell receptor beta chains drawn from one sample of a study of blood T cell repertoires in COVID-19. The repertoire was sequenced with immunoSEQ multiplex PCR; TCRdb's copy has only in-frame clones and lacks some. Among over 95,000 clones listed, 85% were seen once. The sequenced sample consisted of peripheral blood. These receptors were collected from a human donor in a cohort sampled during active COVID-19. CDR3s include the opening cysteine and the closing phenylalanine or tryptophan. D genes are given only for firm matches. Only part of the rows carry a size: once, few, many, or a class if the clone is expanded.

CDR3 DNA,CDR3 protein,J gene,clone size,V gene,D gene
TGTGCCACCAGTGAAAGCAGGTTAGGTGGCAATGAGCAGTTCTTC,CATSESRLGGNEQFF,TRBJ2-1,NA,TRBV24-1,NA
TGCGCCAGCAGCTTGGTGGGACTAGAGGGAGAGACCCAGTACTTC,CASSLVGLEGETQYF,TRBJ2-5,NA,TRBV5-1,TRBD2
TGTGCCAGCTCACCCCGGGGACACGACACTGAAGCTTTCTTT,CASSPRGHDTEAFF,TRBJ1-1,NA,TRBV18,NA
TGTGCCTGGAATTTCGGGACAGAAGATCAGCCCCAGCATTTT,CAWNFGTEDQPQHF,TRBJ1-5,once,TRBV30,TRBD1
TGTGCCAGCAGTGACCCCGGGACTAGCGGCGAGCAGTTCTTC,CASSDPGTSGEQFF,TRBJ2-1,NA,TRBV6-1,TRBD2
TGTGCCAGCAAGAACCTAGTGGGTCAGCCCCAGCATTTT,CASKNLVGQPQHF,TRBJ1-5,NA,TRBV28,NA
TGTGCCAGCAGCGCTAAACTAGCGTCCTACAATGAGCAGTTCTTC,CASSAKLASYNEQFF,TRBJ2-1,NA,TRBV9,TRBD2
TGTGCCAGTAGTATCTCCGGGAACAATGAGCAGTTCTTC,CASSISGNNEQFF,TRBJ2-1,once,TRBV19,NA
TGTGCCAGCAGTTACCTGGACAGGCTTTATGGCTACACCTTC,CASSYLDRLYGYTF,TRBJ1-2,NA,TRBV6-5,TRBD1
TGTGCCAGCAGCAAACAGGTTTCCGGGTTGAACACTGAAGCTTTCTTT,CASSKQVSGLNTEAFF,TRBJ1-1,NA,TRBV7-8,NA
TGTGCCAGCAGTGTTCAGTGGGGACAAGATACGCAGTATTTT,CASSVQWGQDTQYF,TRBJ2-3,NA,TRBV2,NA
TGTGCCAGTTACCGGGACTTTGAAGCTTTCTTT,CASYRDFEAFF,TRBJ1-1,NA,TRBV2,NA
TGCGCCAGCAGCCGAAAAGGGACTAGCGTAGGGGAGACCCAGTACTTC,CASSRKGTSVGETQYF,TRBJ2-5,NA,TRBV4-3,TRBD2
TGTGCCAGCTCACCTTATGGGACAGGGGAATCACCCCTCCACTTT,CASSPYGTGESPLHF,TRBJ1-6,NA,TRBV18,TRBD1
TGTGCCAGCAGTTTCTCGGCTGGAAACACCATATATTTT,CASSFSAGNTIYF,TRBJ1-3,NA,TRBV12-3/TRBV12-4,NA
TGTGCCAGCAGTGTTCAGGACAGGGATGAGCAGTACTTC,CASSVQDRDEQYF,TRBJ2-7,NA,TRBV2,TRBD1
TGTGCCAGCAGTGATGGGAGCGGGGCGCCAGATACGCAGTATTTT,CASSDGSGAPDTQYF,TRBJ2-3,NA,TRBV6-4,TRBD2
TGCGCCAGCAGCTTGGACCCCTCGGGACAGATAATCTACGAGCAGTACTTC,CASSLDPSGQIIYEQYF,TRBJ2-7,few,TRBV5-1,TRBD1
TGTGCCAGTGGACTAGCGGGGGGTTGGAATGAGCAGTTCTTC,CASGLAGGWNEQFF,TRBJ2-1,few,TRBV19,TRBD2
TGTGCCAGCAGCCTTACCGGGACTAGCGGGGTGAAGGGCGAGCAGTACTTC,CASSLTGTSGVKGEQYF,TRBJ2-7,once,TRBV9,TRBD2
TGTGCCTGGGGTGCGGCGGGGGAGCAGTACTTC,CAWGAAGEQYF,TRBJ2-7,NA,TRBV30,NA
TGTGCCAGCAGGACAGGGAGAAGTGCCGGCACTGAAGCTTTCTTT,CASRTGRSAGTEAFF,TRBJ1-1,few,TRBV2,TRBD1
TGTGCCAGCAGCTTAAGGGGACAGGTGGGCAATCAGCCCCAGCATTTT,CASSLRGQVGNQPQHF,TRBJ1-5,few,TRBV7-2,TRBD1
TGTGCCAGCAGCTCCAGCGAAAATCAGCCCCAGCATTTT,CASSSSENQPQHF,TRBJ1-5,NA,TRBV7-2,NA
TGTGCCAGCAGCTTAACGGGACAAGGAGGTGGTGGCTACACCTTC,CASSLTGQGGGGYTF,TRBJ1-2,NA,TRBV7-3,NA
TGTGCCATCAGTGAGTCCCCGGCAGGGTCCTATGGCTACACCTTC,CAISESPAGSYGYTF,TRBJ1-2,NA,TRBV10-3,NA
TGTGCCAGCAGCTCCAGACGGGACTTGACCTACAATGAGCAGTTCTTC,CASSSRRDLTYNEQFF,TRBJ2-1,NA,TRBV7-2,NA
TGTGCCAGCAGAAGACCCGGGACAGGTGGTTCCTCCTACGAGCAGTACTTC,CASRRPGTGGSSYEQYF,TRBJ2-7,NA,TRBV11-2,TRBD1
TGTGCCAGCAGCCAAGTGCGGAACACTGAAGCTTTCTTT,CASSQVRNTEAFF,TRBJ1-1,NA,TRBV3-1/TRBV3-2,NA
TGTGCCAGCAGTCAGCGCTCGGTCGGTTCGAACACTGAAGCTTTCTTT,CASSQRSVGSNTEAFF,TRBJ1-1,NA,TRBV6-6,NA
TGTGCCAGCAGTAGGACAGGGGGCAATCAGCCCCAGCATTTT,CASSRTGGNQPQHF,TRBJ1-5,NA,TRBV6-2/TRBV6-3,TRBD1
TGTGCCAGCAGCGACCGACAGGGGGCGAGCACTGAAGCTTTCTTT,CASSDRQGASTEAFF,TRBJ1-1,NA,TRBV9,TRBD1
TGTGCCATCAGGGACAGGGGTTTTTACAATGAGCAGTTCTTC,CAIRDRGFYNEQFF,TRBJ2-1,NA,TRBV10-3,TRBD1
TGCAGCGCCACAGTTTCTTCCTACAATGAGCAGTTCTTC,CSATVSSYNEQFF,TRBJ2-1,NA,TRBV29-1,NA
TGTGCCAGCAGTTACTCAGCGGGGGCGGTCCAAAATGAGCAGTTCTTC,CASSYSAGAVQNEQFF,TRBJ2-1,NA,TRBV6-5,TRBD2
TGTGCCAGCAGCCAAGATAATAGAAACACTGAAGCTTTCTTT,CASSQDNRNTEAFF,TRBJ1-1,NA,TRBV3-1/TRBV3-2,NA
TGCGCCAGCAGTGACAGGGAAAAAGAAGCTTTCTTT,CASSDREKEAFF,TRBJ1-1,NA,TRBV10-2,NA
TGTGCCAGCAGTCGGGGGACTGAAGCTTTCTTT,CASSRGTEAFF,TRBJ1-1,NA,TRBV27,NA
TGTGCCAGTAGTGCCAGGGTCTACAATGAGCAGTTCTTC,CASSARVYNEQFF,TRBJ2-1,once,TRBV19,NA
TGCGCCAGCAGCCAAGAAGGGGCCTCTCACTACGAGCAGTACTTC,CASSQEGASHYEQYF,TRBJ2-7,NA,TRBV4-1,NA
TGTGCCAGCAGTTTAACCGAGGGACAGGGAAACTATGGCTACACCTTC,CASSLTEGQGNYGYTF,TRBJ1-2,NA,TRBV7-6,TRBD1
TGCAGTGCTAGAGGACTAGAGATTCAGTACTTC,CSARGLEIQYF,TRBJ2-7,NA,TRBV20-1,NA
TGTGCCAGCAGCGGAAGACAGGGAAAGTACGAGCAGTACTTC,CASSGRQGKYEQYF,TRBJ2-7,NA,TRBV9,TRBD1
TGTGCCAGCAGCTTAGAAAGTCAGTTTTATGGCTACACCTTC,CASSLESQFYGYTF,TRBJ1-2,once,TRBV7-2,NA
TGCGCCAGCACTCCTACGTTCAACTACGAGCAGTACTTC,CASTPTFNYEQYF,TRBJ2-7,once,TRBV10-2,NA
TGCAGCGTTGAAGATCGCGGCAGGGGGCTGGGCTATGGCTACACCTTC,CSVEDRGRGLGYGYTF,TRBJ1-2,NA,TRBV29-1,TRBD1
TGCGCCAGCAGCCGAGGACTAGCGGGGACGAGCACAGATACGCAGTATTTT,CASSRGLAGTSTDTQYF,TRBJ2-3,NA,TRBV4-1,TRBD2
TGTGCCAGCACAAATGGACAGACTGTCCACGAGCAGTACTTC,CASTNGQTVHEQYF,TRBJ2-7,few,TRBV28,NA
TGTGCCAGCAGTGAAGGAGGGAAGGGTAATGAAAAACTGTTTTTT,CASSEGGKGNEKLFF,TRBJ1-4,NA,TRBV6-1,NA
TGCGCCAGCAGTACAGGGGACACTGAAGCTTTCTTT,CASSTGDTEAFF,TRBJ1-1,NA,TRBV5-1,TRBD1
TGCGCCAGCAGTGATGGGGCCCCCCCTACCCAGTACTTC,CASSDGAPPTQYF,TRBJ2-5,NA,TRBV10-2,NA